Below are 14 T cell receptor beta chains sequenced from a single sample in a study of regulatory T cells in long-lasting Graves disease (dated by TCRdb to the early 2020s). Sample time point, as interpreted from the label and publication: newly diagnosed GD, antithyroid drugs for less than 3 months. For both TCR sequencing and RNA sequencing, RNA was extracted from PBMCs in TRIzol. Receptor libraries were prepared by multiplex PCR. Sequencing took place on an Illumina HiSeq 4000. iRepertoire HTBI primers and Arm-PCR amplification of CDR3 regions were used to construct TCR beta libraries. Clones were called with MiXCR by TCRdb after fastp trimmed the public reads at Q25, and only in-frame beta chains were retained. Duplicate CDR3 protein sequences are folded into a single record with the most common DNA and genes. Within this sample are roughly 400,000 distinct CDR3 sequences, with around 15% of them counted one time only. The ten largest clones take up about a quarter of the sample.

These data were also reused for a study on T cells in Graves' hyperthyroidism and ophthalmopathy.

Material: peripheral blood mononuclear cells (PBMCs), obtained at new diagnosis, from a patient treated with antithyroid drugs. The receptors were gathered from a woman younger than 30 with Graves disease. Donor details come from another sample of the same person, matched by shared clones.

In DNA, the CDR3 is TGTGCCAGCAGCGTAGAGGTCAGAACCGGGGAGCTGTTTTTT. This gives the protein CASSVEVRTGELFF. The V call is TRBV9, the J call TRBJ2-2; no definite D call. Germline V gene sequence: CDR1 SGDLS, CDR2 YYNGEE. The CDR3 has 14 residues. V was shortened by 0 bases and J by 5 bases, with 8 bases between the two germline ends.

This clonotype showed up just a few times. The CDR3 nucleotides read TGTGCCAGCAGCCCCCTGAATTGGCGGGAGGTCGAAAGAGATACGCAGTATTTT. Translating gives CASSPLNWREVERDTQYF. V is TRBV11-3 and J is TRBJ2-3; TRBD2 agrees at 8 bases. The CDR3 totals 18 residues. CDR1 and CDR2 from the germline V gene are SGHNT and YENEEA. Trimming cost V 5 bases and J 5 bases; bases outside gene matches: 18.

The table lists this clonotype with a few counts. The chain employs TRBV27 and TRBJ1-2; 9 bases map to TRBD1. This CDR3 comprises 15 residues. Germline CDR1 and CDR2: MNHEY and SMNVEV (reference sequence). J was trimmed by 4 bases and V by 6 bases; bases with no gene match: 9. CDR3 coding DNA: TGTGCCAGCAGAGTGACAGGGGGGGGCCCCTATGGCTACACCTTC. It is translated as CASRVTGGGPYGYTF.

The chain links TRBV4-1 to TRBJ2-1; D not resolved. The CDR3 runs 16 residues. The V gene lost 0 bases and the J gene lost 0 bases, with 9 bases spanning the gap. Germline V CDR1 and CDR2: MGHRA, YSYEKL. The CDR3 DNA follows: TGCGCCAGCAGCCAAGATGGGGTTTCCTCCTACAATGAGCAGTTCTTC. This sequence encodes CASSQDGVSSYNEQFF.

This clonotype showed up just a few times. The chain combines TRBV18 with TRBJ2-4, with no clear D. The CDR3 loop spans 13 amino acids. V lost 2 bases to trimming and J lost 9 bases, with 11 bases between them. CDR1 is KGHSH, CDR2 LQKENI, per germline. This CDR3 is CASSPLGATIQYF. The CDR3 region has the DNA TGTGCCAGCTCACCATTAGGTGCCACCATTCAGTACTTC.

This clonotype was counted between two and nine times. V is TRBV18 and J is TRBJ2-7; tentatively, D is TRBD1 (5 bases). V shed 2 bases and J shed 3 bases, with 11 bases lying between them. CDR1 is KGHSH, CDR2 LQKENI, per germline. This CDR3 has 14 residues. CDR3 sequence (DNA): TGTGCCAGCTCACCAGGCAACAGGATCTACGAGCAGTACTTC. This translates into CASSPGNRIYEQYF.

Many counts were recorded for this clonotype. The rearrangement uses TRBV20-1 and TRBJ2-3; 10 nucleotides agree with TRBD2. Germline V lookup: CDR1 DFQATT, CDR2 SNEGSKA (reference sequence). The CDR3 covers 16 residues. After removal of 0 bases from V and 6 bases from J, the junction contained 9 bases not matched to a gene. The chain's CDR3 is CSARDLASGRSDTQYF. In nucleotides, the CDR3 is TGCAGTGCTAGAGATTTGGCTAGCGGGAGATCGGATACGCAGTATTTT.

This clonotype turned up a few times. The V call is TRBV2, the J call TRBJ2-5; 8 nucleotides align to TRBD1. Germline trimming cut 4 bases from V and 5 bases from J; bases unmatched to any gene: 3. Germline loops: CDR1 SNHLY, CDR2 FYNNEI. This CDR3 comprises 13 residues. The CDR3 region has the DNA TGTGCCAGCAGTGCAGGGGGCGCGGAGACCCAGTACTTC. Translating gives CASSAGGAETQYF.

The chain has TRBV7-3 and TRBJ2-1; maybe TRBD1 (6 bases). This CDR3 spans 15 amino acids. Germline-derived CDR1 and CDR2 are SGHTA and FQGTGA. The V and J ends lost 5 bases and 9 bases respectively, with 20 bases between them. The CDR3 DNA sequence: TGTGCCAGCAGCCAAGCCCGGACAGTGGGGCTTGAGCAGTTCTTC. Protein: CASSQARTVGLEQFF.

This clonotype was counted a few times. V gene TRBV6-1 combines with J gene TRBJ1-1; unclear D gene. The germline CDR1 and CDR2 sequences are MNHNS and SASEGT. V was pared by 7 bases and J by 4 bases, with 7 bases between. The CDR3 spans 11 residues. The CDR3 DNA follows: TGTGCCAGCATCTGGATCACTGAAGCTTTCTTT. Protein product: CASIWITEAFF.

This clonotype was detected ten times or more. Written as DNA, the CDR3 is TGTGCCAGCAGTTACGACGCAGGTCGAGCGGATGGCTACACCTTC. Translating gives CASSYDAGRADGYTF. The V gene is TRBV6-5, the J gene TRBJ1-2; D is ambiguous. The CDR3 sequence is 15 residues long. The germline CDR1 and CDR2 sequences are MNHEY and SVGAGI. V was cut by 2 bases and J by 6 bases, with 16 bases left in between.

This clonotype was seen ten or more times. This rearrangement joins TRBV28 to TRBJ2-1; 13 bases match TRBD2. CDR3 length: 16 amino acids. Germline lookup yields CDR1 MDHEN and CDR2 SYDVKM. Trimming cost V 6 bases and J 7 bases; bases outside gene matches: 9. CDR3 bases: TGTGCCAGCAGACCCCCGGGACTAGCGGGATGGAATGAGCAGTTCTTC. Protein sequence: CASRPPGLAGWNEQFF. Filled out from reference TRBV28 and TRBJ2-1, the complete variable domain reads DVKVTQSSRYLVKRTGEKVFLECVQDMDHENMFWYRQDPGLGLRLIYFSYDVKMKEKGDIPEGYSVSREKKERFSLILESASTNQTSMYLCASRPPGLAGWNEQFFGPGTRLTVL.

This clonotype has a count of ten or more. CDR3 sequence: CASRLAGSSYEQYF. The DNA of the CDR3 is TGTGCCAGCAGACTAGCGGGAAGCTCCTACGAGCAGTACTTC. The chain employs TRBV6-1 and TRBJ2-7; 10 bases fit TRBD2. CDR3 size: 14 residues. CDR1 and CDR2 from the germline V gene are MNHNS and SASEGT. J lost 0 bases, V lost 6 bases, and 2 bases had no gene match.

This clonotype was found many times. The chain couples TRBV11-2 to TRBJ1-5; D is unclear. Looked up from germline, CDR1 is SGHAT and CDR2 is FQNNGV. The V end was cut by 1 base, the J end by 4 bases, with 11 bases between. This CDR3 has 15 amino acids. The CDR3 sequence: CASSLGAGWNQPQHF. In DNA form, the CDR3 reads TGTGCCAGCAGCTTAGGGGCGGGTTGGAATCAGCCCCAGCATTTT.